These 3 T cell receptor beta chains originate from one sample sequenced in a study of blood T cell repertoires in COVID-19. Profiled with immunoSEQ multiplex PCR; TCRdb holds only in-frame clones, not every one. The data contain 71,000 or so clones, just under 85% of them singletons. Sequences were obtained from peripheral blood. These receptors all stem from a man between 65 and 79 years old with acute or convalescent COVID-19.

The chain has TRBV30 and TRBJ1-2; TRBD1 matches at 7 bases. Per germline, CDR1 GTSNPN and CDR2 SVGIG (reference sequence). The V and J ends lost 0 bases and 7 bases, in that order; junction bases with no gene match: 8. This CDR3 comprises 14 residues. DNA for the CDR3: TGTGCCTGGAGTGTACGACAGGGAGAAAGTGGCTACACCTTC. Residues: CAWSVRQGESGYTF. Looking up the rest from reference TRBV30 and TRBJ1-2 gives the full variable domain: SQTIHQWPATLVQPVGSPLSLECTVEGTSNPNLYWYRQAAGRGLQLLFYSVGIGQISSEVPQNLSASRPQDRQFILSSKKLLLSDSGFYLCAWSVRQGESGYTFGSGTRLTVV.

This chain joins TRBV5-1 and TRBJ1-1, with D perhaps matching TRBD1 (6 bases). Trimming stripped 2 bases from V and 1 base from J, with 12 bases between. The CDR3 sequence is 15 residues long. In germline, CDR1 is SGHRS, CDR2 YFSETQ. The CDR3 loop is CASSFNTGTNTEAFF. CDR3 nucleotide sequence: TGCGCCAGCAGCTTTAATACAGGGACGAACACTGAAGCTTTCTTT. Full variable domain (remainder filled in from reference TRBV5-1 and TRBJ1-1): KAGVTQTPRYLIKTRGQQVTLSCSPISGHRSVSWYQQTPGQGLQFLFEYFSETQRNKGNFPGRFSGRQFSNSRSEMNVSTLELGDSALYLCASSFNTGTNTEAFFGQGTRLTVV.

The chain employs TRBV28 and TRBJ1-1; maybe TRBD1 (6 bases). The CDR3 extends over 14 amino acids. Germline CDR1 and CDR2: MDHEN and SYDVKM. The V end was cut by 6 bases, the J end by 3 bases, with 14 bases between. CDR3 DNA sequence: TGTGCCAGCAGAGGGACATTAGGTTACACTGAAGCTTTCTTT. This codes for CASRGTLGYTEAFF.